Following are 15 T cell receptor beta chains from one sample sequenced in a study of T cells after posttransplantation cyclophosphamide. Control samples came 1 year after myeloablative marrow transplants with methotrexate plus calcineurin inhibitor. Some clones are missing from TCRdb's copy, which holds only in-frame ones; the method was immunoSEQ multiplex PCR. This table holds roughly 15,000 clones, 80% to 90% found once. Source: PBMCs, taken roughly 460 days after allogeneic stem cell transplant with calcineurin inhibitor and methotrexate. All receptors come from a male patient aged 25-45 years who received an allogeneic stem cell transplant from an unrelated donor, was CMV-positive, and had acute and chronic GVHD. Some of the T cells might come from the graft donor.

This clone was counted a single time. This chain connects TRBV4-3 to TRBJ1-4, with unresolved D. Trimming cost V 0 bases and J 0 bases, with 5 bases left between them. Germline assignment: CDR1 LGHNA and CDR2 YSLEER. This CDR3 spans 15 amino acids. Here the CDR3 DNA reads TGCGCCAGCAGCCAAGAACGGTCAACTAATGAAAAACTGTTTTTT. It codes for CASSQERSTNEKLFF.

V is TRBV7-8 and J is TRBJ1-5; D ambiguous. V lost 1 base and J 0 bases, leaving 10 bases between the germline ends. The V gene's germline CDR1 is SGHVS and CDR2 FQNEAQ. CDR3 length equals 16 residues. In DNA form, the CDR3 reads TGTGCCAGCAGCTTAGTGGGAGGGTATAGCAATCAGCCCCAGCATTTT. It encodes CASSLVGGYSNQPQHF.

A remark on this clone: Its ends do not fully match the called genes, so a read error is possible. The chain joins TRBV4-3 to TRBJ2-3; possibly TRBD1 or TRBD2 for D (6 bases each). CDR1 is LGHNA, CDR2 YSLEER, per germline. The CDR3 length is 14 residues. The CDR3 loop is CANSQEGEADTQYF. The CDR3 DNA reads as TGCGCCAACAGCCAAGAGGGGGAGGCAGATACGCAGTATTTT.

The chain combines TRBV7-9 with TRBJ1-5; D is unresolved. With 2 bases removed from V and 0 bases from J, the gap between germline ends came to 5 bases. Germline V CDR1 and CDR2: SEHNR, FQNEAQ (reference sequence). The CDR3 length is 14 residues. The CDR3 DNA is TGTGCCAGCAGCTTATTAGATAGCAATCAGCCCCAGCATTTT. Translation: CASSLLDSNQPQHF. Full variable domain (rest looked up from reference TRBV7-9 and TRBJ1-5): DTGVSQNPRHKITKRGQNVTFRCDPISEHNRLYWYRQTLGQGPEFLTYFQNEAQLEKSRLLSDRFSAERPKGSFSTLEIQRTEQGDSAMYLCASSLLDSNQPQHFGDGTRLSIL.

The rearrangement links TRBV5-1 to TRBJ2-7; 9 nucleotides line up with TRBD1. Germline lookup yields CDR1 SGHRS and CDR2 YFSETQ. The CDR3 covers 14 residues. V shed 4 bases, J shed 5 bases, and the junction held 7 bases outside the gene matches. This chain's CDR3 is CASSLRDRVNEQYF. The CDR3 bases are TGCGCCAGCAGCCTCCGGGACAGGGTAAACGAGCAGTACTTC. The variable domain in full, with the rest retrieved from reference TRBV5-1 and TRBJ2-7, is KAGVTQTPRYLIKTRGQQVTLSCSPISGHRSVSWYQQTPGQGLQFLFEYFSETQRNKGNFPGRFSGRQFSNSRSEMNVSTLELGDSALYLCASSLRDRVNEQYFGPGTRLTVT.

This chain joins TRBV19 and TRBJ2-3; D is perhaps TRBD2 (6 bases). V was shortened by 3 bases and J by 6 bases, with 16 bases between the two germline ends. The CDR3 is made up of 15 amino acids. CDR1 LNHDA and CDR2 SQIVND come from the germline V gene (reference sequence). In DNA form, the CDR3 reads TGTGCCAGTAGTATCCATCGGGGGAGTGGGGATACGCAGTATTTT. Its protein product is CASSIHRGSGDTQYF.

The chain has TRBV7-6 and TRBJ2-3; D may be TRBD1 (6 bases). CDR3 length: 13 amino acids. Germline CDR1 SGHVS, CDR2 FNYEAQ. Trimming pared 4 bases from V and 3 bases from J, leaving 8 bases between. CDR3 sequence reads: CASSSRGTDTQYF. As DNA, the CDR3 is TGTGCCAGCAGCTCCAGGGGAACAGATACGCAGTATTTT. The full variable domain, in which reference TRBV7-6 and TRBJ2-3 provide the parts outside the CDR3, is GAGVSQSPRYKVTKRGQDVALRCDPISGHVSLYWYRQALGQGPEFLTYFNYEAQQDKSGLPNDRFSAERPEGSISTLTIQRTEQRDSAMYRCASSSRGTDTQYFGPGTRLTVL.

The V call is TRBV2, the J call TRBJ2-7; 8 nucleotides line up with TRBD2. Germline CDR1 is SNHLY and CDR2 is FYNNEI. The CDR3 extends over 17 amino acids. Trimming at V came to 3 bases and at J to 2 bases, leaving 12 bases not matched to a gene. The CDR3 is CASSDSALAGITYEQYF. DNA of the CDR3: TGTGCCAGCAGTGATAGCGCGCTAGCGGGCATTACCTACGAGCAGTACTTC.

The CDR3 reads CASSLGGNPSTDTQYF. In DNA, the CDR3 is TGCGCCAGCAGCTTGGGGGGCAACCCAAGCACAGATACGCAGTATTTT. This chain uses TRBV5-1 with TRBJ2-3; possible D gene TRBD1, 5 bases. The CDR3 runs 16 residues. The germline V gene has CDR1 SGHRS and CDR2 YFSETQ. Trimming took off 0 bases at V and 0 bases at J, with 11 bases between the two ends.

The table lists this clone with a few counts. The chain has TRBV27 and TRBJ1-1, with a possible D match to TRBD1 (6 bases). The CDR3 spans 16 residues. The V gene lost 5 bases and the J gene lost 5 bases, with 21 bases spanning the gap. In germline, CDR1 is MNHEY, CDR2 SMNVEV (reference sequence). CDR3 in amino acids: CASSTGLKAVRTEAFF. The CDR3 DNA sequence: TGTGCCAGCAGTACAGGGCTTAAAGCGGTTCGGACTGAAGCTTTCTTT.

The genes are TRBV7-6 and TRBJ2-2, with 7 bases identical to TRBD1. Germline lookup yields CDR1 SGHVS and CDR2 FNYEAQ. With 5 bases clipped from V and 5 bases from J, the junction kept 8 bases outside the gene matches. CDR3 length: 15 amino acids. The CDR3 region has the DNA TGTGCCAGCAGCCCCGGGACAGCCGAAACCGGGGAGCTGTTTTTT. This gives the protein CASSPGTAETGELFF.

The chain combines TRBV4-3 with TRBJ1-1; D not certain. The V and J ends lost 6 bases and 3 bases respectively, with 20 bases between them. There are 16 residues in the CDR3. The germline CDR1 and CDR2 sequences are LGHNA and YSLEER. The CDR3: CASSPLAGRADTEAFF. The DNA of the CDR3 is TGCGCCAGCAGTCCACTAGCGGGAAGGGCGGACACTGAAGCTTTCTTT.

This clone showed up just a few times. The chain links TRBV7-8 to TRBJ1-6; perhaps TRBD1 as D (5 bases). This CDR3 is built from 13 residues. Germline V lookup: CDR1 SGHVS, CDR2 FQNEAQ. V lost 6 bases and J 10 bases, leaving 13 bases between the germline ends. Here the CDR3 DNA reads TGTGCCAGCAGTGCCAGGGAGGGATCACCCCTCCACTTT. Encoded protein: CASSAREGSPLHF. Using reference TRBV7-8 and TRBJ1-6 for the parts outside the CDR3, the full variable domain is GAGVSQSPRYKVAKRGQDVALRCDPISGHVSLFWYQQALGQGPEFLTYFQNEAQLDKSGLPSDRFFAERPEGSVSTLKIQRTQQEDSAVYLCASSAREGSPLHFGNGTRLTVT.

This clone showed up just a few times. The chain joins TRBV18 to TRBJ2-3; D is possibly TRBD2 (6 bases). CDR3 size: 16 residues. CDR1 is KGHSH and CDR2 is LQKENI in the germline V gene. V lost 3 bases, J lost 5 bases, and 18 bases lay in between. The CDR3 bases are TGTGCCAGCTCACCCCCCGGGGGAAGGTTAGGAGATACGCAGTATTTT. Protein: CASSPPGGRLGDTQYF. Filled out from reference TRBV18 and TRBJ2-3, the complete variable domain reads NAGVMQNPRHLVRRRGQEARLRCSPMKGHSHVYWYRQLPEEGLKFMVYLQKENIIDESGMPKERFSAEFPKEGPSILRIQQVVRGDSAAYFCASSPPGGRLGDTQYFGPGTRLTVL.

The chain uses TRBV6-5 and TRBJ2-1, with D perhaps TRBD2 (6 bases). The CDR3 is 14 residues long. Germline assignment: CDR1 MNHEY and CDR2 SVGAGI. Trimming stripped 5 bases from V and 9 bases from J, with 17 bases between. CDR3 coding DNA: TGTGCCAGCAGTGGACGGGGCCAGGAGGGTGAGCAGTTCTTC. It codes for CASSGRGQEGEQFF.